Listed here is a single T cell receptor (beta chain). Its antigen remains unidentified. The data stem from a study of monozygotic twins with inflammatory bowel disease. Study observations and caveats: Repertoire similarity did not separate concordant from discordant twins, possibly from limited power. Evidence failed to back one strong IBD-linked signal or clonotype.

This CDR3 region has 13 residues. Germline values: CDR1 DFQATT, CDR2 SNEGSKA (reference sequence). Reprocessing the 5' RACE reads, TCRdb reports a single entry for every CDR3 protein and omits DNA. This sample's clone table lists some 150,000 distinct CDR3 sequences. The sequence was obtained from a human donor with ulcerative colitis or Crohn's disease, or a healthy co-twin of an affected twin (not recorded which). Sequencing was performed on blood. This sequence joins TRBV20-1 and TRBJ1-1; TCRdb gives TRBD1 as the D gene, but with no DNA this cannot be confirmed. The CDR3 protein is CSISGGRRDEAFF.